This T cell receptor beta chain was sequenced for a study of T cell repertoires in cytomegalovirus infection. TCRdb reprocessed the reads with MiXCR, giving one entry per CDR3 protein. The table lists roughly 600,000 distinct CDR3 sequences, around 24% of them singletons. The sequence came from a human donor in good health (CMV status not recorded). Some clones in this sample may be carry-over from other donors' samples. The sequenced sample was CD8+ T cells from PBMCs.

The CDR3 loop is CSVELDRDYEQYF. The DNA for the CDR3 is TGCAGCGTTGAGTTGGACAGGGACTACGAGCAGTACTTC. V and J are TRBV29-1 and TRBJ2-7, with 8 bases matching TRBD1. This CDR3 spans 13 amino acids. Unmatched junction bases numbered 4, after V lost 3 bases and J lost 3 bases. The V gene's germline CDR1 is SQVTM and CDR2 ANQGSEA.